These 8 T cell receptor beta chains were sequenced from one sample in a study of blood T cell repertoires in COVID-19. Data came from immunoSEQ multiplex PCR; TCRdb stores just in-frame clones and leaves some out. The sample has roughly 130,000 clones, more than 90% seen once; the top ten hold about 4%. The specimen was peripheral blood. These receptors were obtained from a man aged 45-65 years with active COVID-19.

This clone was found a few times. The chain has TRBV2 and TRBJ1-3, with D unclear. This CDR3 has 14 residues. From germline, CDR1 is SNHLY and CDR2 FYNNEI. Between the trimmed V and J ends, which lost 6 bases and 0 bases, there was a span of 9 bases. CDR3 region: CASRRENSGNTIYF. Here the CDR3 DNA reads TGTGCCAGCAGGAGGGAAAACTCTGGAAACACCATATATTTT.

The rearrangement uses TRBV7-9 and TRBJ2-5; maybe TRBD1 (6 bases). The length of the CDR3 is 16 residues. The germline V gene encodes CDR1 SEHNR and CDR2 FQNEAQ (reference sequence). Trimming shortened V by 2 bases and J by 2 bases, and 15 bases separated the two germline ends. In nucleotides, the CDR3 is TGTGCCAGCAGCTTACAGGGGACGGGGAGACAAGAGACCCAGTACTTC. Residues: CASSLQGTGRQETQYF.

The gene calls are TRBV15 and TRBJ2-1, with 9 positions matching TRBD2. The V gene end was trimmed by 5 bases and the J gene end by 4 bases; junction bases not matched to a gene: 9. Germline loops: CDR1 LNHNV, CDR2 YYDKDF (reference sequence). This CDR3 region has 16 residues. CDR3 in amino acids: CATSDLSGRKYNEQFF. The CDR3 bases are TGTGCCACCAGCGATCTAAGCGGGAGGAAATACAATGAGCAGTTCTTC.

The sample holds one count of this clone. This chain links TRBV27 with TRBJ1-2; 9 nucleotides agree with TRBD1. Losses at the gene ends were 5 bases for V and 7 bases for J; bases not matched to a gene: 14. CDR3 length: 16 residues. The germline V gene encodes CDR1 MNHEY and CDR2 SMNVEV (reference sequence). The CDR3 here is CASSVSLGTGRAGYTF. CDR3 coding DNA: TGTGCCAGCAGTGTCTCACTAGGGACAGGGAGAGCTGGCTACACCTTC.

The chain joins TRBV3-1 (or the pseudogene TRBV3-2) to TRBJ1-1; the D gene is possibly TRBD1 (5 bases). The V end was cut by 4 bases, the J end by 1 base, with 10 bases between. Germline CDR1 is LGHDT and CDR2 is YNNKEL (reference sequence). This CDR3 spans 14 amino acids. In DNA, the CDR3 is TGTGCCAGCAGCCCTCTGGGGGGGAACACTGAAGCTTTCTTT. It is translated as CASSPLGGNTEAFF.

The chain links TRBV13 to TRBJ1-3; D is ambiguous. CDR1 and CDR2 from the germline V gene are PRHDT and FYEKMQ (reference sequence). CDR3 length equals 15 residues. The V end lost 3 bases, the J end lost 3 bases, and 12 bases lay between the germline ends. The CDR3 DNA follows: TGTGCCAGCAGCTTGTTTTCAATCAGTGGAAACACCATATATTTT. Protein product: CASSLFSISGNTIYF.

This sequence joins TRBV5-1 and TRBJ1-2, with a possible D match to TRBD1 (6 bases). CDR3 length: 15 amino acids. CDR1 is SGHRS, CDR2 YFSETQ, per germline. V shed 4 bases and J shed 0 bases, with 13 bases lying between them. The DNA of the CDR3 is TGCGCCAGCAGCCCTCGGACAGAAGCTAACTATGGCTACACCTTC. Its translation: CASSPRTEANYGYTF.

The chain joins TRBV5-6 to TRBJ2-7; weak D call: TRBD1 (5 bases). V was pared by 4 bases and J by 0 bases, with 14 bases between. Germline lookup yields CDR1 SGHDT and CDR2 YYEEEE. The CDR3 sequence is 15 residues long. CDR3 nucleotide sequence: TGTGCCAGCAGCAGGGGTCCGGGTCCCTCCTACGAGCAGTACTTC. Residues: CASSRGPGPSYEQYF.